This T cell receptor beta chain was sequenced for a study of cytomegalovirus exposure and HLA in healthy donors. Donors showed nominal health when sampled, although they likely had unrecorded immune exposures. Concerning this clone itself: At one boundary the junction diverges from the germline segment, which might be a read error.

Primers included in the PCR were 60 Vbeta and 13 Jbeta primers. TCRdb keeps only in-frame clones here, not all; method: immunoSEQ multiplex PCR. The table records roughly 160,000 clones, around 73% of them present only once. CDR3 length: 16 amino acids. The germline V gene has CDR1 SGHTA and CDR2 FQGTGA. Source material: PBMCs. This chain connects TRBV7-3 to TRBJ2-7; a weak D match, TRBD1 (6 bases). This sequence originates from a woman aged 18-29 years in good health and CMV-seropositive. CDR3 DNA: TGTTCCAGCAGCTTAACCGAGACAGGCCACTCCTACGAGCAGTACTTC. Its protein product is CSSSLTETGHSYEQYF.